This T cell receptor (beta chain) comes out of a study of T cell repertoires in aging, cancer and after chemotherapy. Overall study: Millions of TCR reads made up the full dataset.

A mixed TRB-A/B primer pool amplified rearranged TRB by multiplex touch-down PCR. A single record per CDR3 protein comes from TCRdb applying MiXCR to the multiplex PCR reads. Altogether more than 9,000 distinct CDR3 sequences are present, more than 30% being singletons, with the ten largest covering 3.2%. Amplification of TCR beta used genomic DNA extracted from peripheral blood. CDR3 length: 12 amino acids. Germline-derived CDR1 and CDR2 are MNHEY and SMNVEV (reference sequence). V dropped 5 bases and J dropped 2 bases, with 7 bases sitting between them. The study's findings and limits: Untreated cancer patients had significantly lower blood TCR diversity than age-matched healthy donors.

Comment on this clonotype: The antigen is unknown.

The V call is TRBV27, the J call TRBJ2-7; D is ambiguous. The receptor's source is a human donor in good health. The sample was blood. CDR3 sequence: CASSPRAYEQYF. The CDR3 DNA is TGTGCCAGCAGTCCACGAGCCTACGAGCAGTACTTC.